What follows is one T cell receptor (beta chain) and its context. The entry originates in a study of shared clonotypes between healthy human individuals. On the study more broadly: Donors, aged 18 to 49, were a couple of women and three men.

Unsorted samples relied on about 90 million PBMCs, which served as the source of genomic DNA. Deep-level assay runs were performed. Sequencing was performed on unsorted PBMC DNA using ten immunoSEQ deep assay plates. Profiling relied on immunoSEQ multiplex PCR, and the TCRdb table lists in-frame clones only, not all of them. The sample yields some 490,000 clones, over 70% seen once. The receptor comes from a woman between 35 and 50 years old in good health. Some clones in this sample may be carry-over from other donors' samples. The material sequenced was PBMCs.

Here the CDR3 reads CASRRGTNTEAFF. The DNA for the CDR3 is TGTGCCAGCAGGAGAGGCACTAACACTGAAGCTTTCTTT. The rearrangement links TRBV6-1 to TRBJ1-1, with D uncertain. The V gene's germline CDR1 is MNHNS and CDR2 SASEGT. Trimming removed 6 bases from V and 2 bases from J, with 10 bases in between. The CDR3 spans 13 residues.